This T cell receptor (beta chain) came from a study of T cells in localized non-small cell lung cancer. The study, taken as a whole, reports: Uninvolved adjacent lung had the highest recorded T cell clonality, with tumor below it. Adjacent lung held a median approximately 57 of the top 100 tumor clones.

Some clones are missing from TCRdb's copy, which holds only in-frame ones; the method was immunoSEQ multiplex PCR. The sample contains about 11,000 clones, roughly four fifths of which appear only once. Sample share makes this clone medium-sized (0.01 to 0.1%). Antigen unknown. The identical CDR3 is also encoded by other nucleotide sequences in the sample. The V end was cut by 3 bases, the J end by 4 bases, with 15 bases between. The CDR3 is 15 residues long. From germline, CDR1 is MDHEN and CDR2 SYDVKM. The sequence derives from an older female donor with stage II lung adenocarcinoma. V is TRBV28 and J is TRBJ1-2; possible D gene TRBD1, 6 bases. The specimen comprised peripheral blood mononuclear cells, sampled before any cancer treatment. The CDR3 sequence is CASSFETGTPYGYTF. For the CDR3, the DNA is TGTGCCAGCAGTTTTGAAACAGGGACGCCCTATGGCTACACCTTC.